This T cell receptor (beta chain) was sequenced in a study of spatial heterogeneity in lung cancer. Study as a whole: Sequences of the beta chain were consistently detected in greater numbers than alpha-chain sequences.

TCRdb redid the calling of the 5' RACE reads with MiXCR, one entry per CDR3 protein. The sample lists 12,000 or so distinct CDR3 sequences, approximately 12% occurring once. Study outcomes and limitations: Tumors with more nonsynonymous mutations had more expanded intratumoral alpha and beta TCRs.

This clonotype has a handful of counts. Its antigen is unidentified. This sample's time point: sample taken at primary tumor resection. TCRs were sequenced from unsorted whole RNA of tumor, nontumor lung or PBMC. V dropped 6 bases and J dropped 4; count of bases not matched to a gene: 2. Germline CDR1 SGHVS, CDR2 FNYEAQ. The CDR3 consists of 14 residues. V and J are TRBV7-6 and TRBJ2-1, with 11 bases identical to TRBD2. The clonotype originates from a male donor with early-stage non-small cell lung cancer. This specimen was lung tumor tissue, taken at surgery. The CDR3 DNA follows: TGTGCCAGCAGTGTAGCGGGGGGGTACAATGAGCAGTTCTTC. It specifies CASSVAGGYNEQFF.